The T cell receptor beta chain described here comes from a study of T cells after yellow fever vaccination (dated by TCRdb to between 2018 and 2021). In terms of the full investigation: The SMART-Seq v4 Ultra Low Input RNA kit was used to prepare libraries from fractions with low cell numbers. Bulk TCR alpha and beta repertoires were sequenced longitudinally to track T-cell clones before and after primary and booster YFV17D yellow fever vaccination. Two healthy male donors, one aged 18 to 30 and one aged 30 to 40 years, were included in the cohort. Blood was collected at multiple timepoints before and after primary and secondary immunization, and bulk PBMC replicates and cell subsets were isolated.

TCRdb shows the sequencer as Illumina NovaSeq 6000. TCR cDNA was synthesized by 5'RACE template switching, through which a universal primer site and unique molecular identifiers were introduced. Priming of cDNA synthesis was performed from both the TCR alpha and TCR beta constant segments. Library amplification involved two PCR steps, and the second step added sample barcodes and sequencing adapters. Sequencing of libraries was performed on Illumina HiSeq 2500 (2x100 bp) or NovaSeq (2x150 bp). For the original study's pipeline: MIGEC handled demultiplexing of reads and collapsing into UMI consensus sequences, while MiXCR performed V(D)J alignment. Vaccine-responding clonotypes were defined with edgeR using replicate PBMC samples, requiring FDR below 0.01 and a log2 fold change above 5 up to day 15. Bulk clonotypes were assigned CD4 or CD8 identity according to which sequenced CD4 or CD8 repertoire held them at higher abundance. TCRdb reprocessing: public reads trimmed at Q25 with fastp, clones called with MiXCR, in-frame beta chains kept. Rows matching on CDR3 protein sequence are summarized as one entry with the most common DNA and genes. TCRdb's processing, not the authors' own work, is the source of the V and J calls. The sample profile shows 200,000 to 300,000 distinct CDR3 sequences; roughly 3.7% of them were found once. The ten most abundant clones make up roughly a fifth of the sample.

V loses 6 bases at its end and J loses 2 bases; junction bases beyond the gene matches: 5. Taken from the germline V gene, the CDR1 and CDR2 loops are KGHSH and LQKENI. Including the terminal cysteine and phenylalanine, the CDR3 comprises 14 residues. Just CDR3 DNA is preserved here, 42 bases in frame from base 1. This clonotype was seen at least ten times. Which antigen it targets is not known. No much larger clone is present one base from it, and per-base qualities are unavailable. The treatment or condition tag for this specimen amounts to: live attenuated yellow fever vaccine strain. Two biological replicates of bulk PBMCs were collected at each blood-draw timepoint. PBMCs were isolated from peripheral blood using a standard Ficoll-Paque protocol. RNA was extracted with TriZol from bulk PBMCs, CD4 and CD8 fractions, and dextramer-positive and dextramer-negative fractions. Study-wide findings and limitations: Computational filtering was required because FACS-sorted repertoires could contain abundant contaminating clonotypes from the bulk population. The secondary T-cell response was weaker than the primary response but faster, peaking on day 5 instead of day 15. Because only a couple of donors were included in the study, the extent to which the findings can be generalized is limited. Most clones expanded after primary vaccination were re-detected after the booster (approximately 96% of CD4 and around 88% of CD8), suggesting broad memory maintenance. A small fraction of clonotypes showed up in both the CD4 and CD8 compartments, probably as a result of convergent recombination.

The sequence joins TRBV18 to TRBJ2-5; 8 bases in the middle match TRBD2. The TCR comes from a man aged 18 to 35 who received the YFV17D yellow fever vaccine. The sample consisted of PBMCs, taken 15 days after the yellow fever booster vaccination. The DNA sequence follows: TGTGCCAGCTCCGCCGGGAGGGATCAAGAGACCCAGTACTTC. Translated, this gives CASSAGRDQETQYF.